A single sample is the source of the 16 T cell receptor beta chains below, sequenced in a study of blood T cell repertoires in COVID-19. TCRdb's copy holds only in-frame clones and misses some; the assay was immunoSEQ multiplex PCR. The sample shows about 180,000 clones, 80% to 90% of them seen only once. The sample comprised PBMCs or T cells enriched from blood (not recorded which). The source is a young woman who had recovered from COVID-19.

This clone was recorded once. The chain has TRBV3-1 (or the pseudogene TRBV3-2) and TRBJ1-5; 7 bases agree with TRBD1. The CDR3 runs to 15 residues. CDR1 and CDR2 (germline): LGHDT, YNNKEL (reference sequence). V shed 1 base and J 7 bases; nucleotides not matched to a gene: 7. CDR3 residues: CASSQVPDRDQPQHF. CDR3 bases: TGTGCCAGCAGCCAAGTGCCCGACAGGGACCAGCCCCAGCATTTT.

CDR3 residues: CAWSDTKSSGYSYNEQFF. The CDR3 DNA reads TGTGCCTGGAGTGACACCAAGAGTAGCGGCTACTCCTACAATGAGCAGTTCTTC. The chain employs TRBV30 and TRBJ2-1, with D maybe TRBD2 (6 bases). The length of the CDR3 is 18 residues. CDR1 and CDR2 (germline): GTSNPN, SVGIG (reference sequence). The V end lost 1 base, the J end lost 0 bases, and 19 bases lay between the germline ends.

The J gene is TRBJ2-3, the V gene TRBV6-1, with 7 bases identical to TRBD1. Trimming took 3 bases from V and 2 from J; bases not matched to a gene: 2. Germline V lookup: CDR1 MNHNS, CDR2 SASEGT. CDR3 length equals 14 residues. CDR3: CASSDRGYTDTQYF. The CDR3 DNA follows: TGTGCCAGCAGTGACAGGGGGTACACAGATACGCAGTATTTT.

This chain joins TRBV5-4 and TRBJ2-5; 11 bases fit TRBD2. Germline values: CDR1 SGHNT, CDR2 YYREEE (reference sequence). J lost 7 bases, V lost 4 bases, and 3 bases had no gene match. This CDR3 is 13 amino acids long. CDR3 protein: CASSPGTSGTQYF. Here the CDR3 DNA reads TGTGCCAGCAGCCCCGGGACTAGCGGGACCCAGTACTTC.

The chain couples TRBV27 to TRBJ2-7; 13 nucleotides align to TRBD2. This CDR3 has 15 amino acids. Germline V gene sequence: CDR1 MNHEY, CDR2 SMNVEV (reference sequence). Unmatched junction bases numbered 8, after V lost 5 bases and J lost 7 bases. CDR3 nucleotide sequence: TGTGCCAGCAGTCCCGGACTAGCGGGGGTTCGGGAGCAGTACTTC. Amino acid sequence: CASSPGLAGVREQYF.

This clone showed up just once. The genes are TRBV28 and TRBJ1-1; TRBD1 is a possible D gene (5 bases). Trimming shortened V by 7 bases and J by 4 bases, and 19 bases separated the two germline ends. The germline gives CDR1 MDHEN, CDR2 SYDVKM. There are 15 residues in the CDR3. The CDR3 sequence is CASTTLRGSGTEAFF. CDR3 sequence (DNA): TGTGCCAGCACTACGTTAAGGGGCTCAGGCACTGAAGCTTTCTTT.

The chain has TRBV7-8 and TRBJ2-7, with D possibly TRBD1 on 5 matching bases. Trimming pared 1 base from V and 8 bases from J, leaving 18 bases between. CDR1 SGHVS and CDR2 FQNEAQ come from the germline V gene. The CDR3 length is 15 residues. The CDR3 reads CASSLGGALPGKQYF. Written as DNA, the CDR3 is TGTGCCAGCAGCTTAGGTGGGGCCCTCCCTGGTAAGCAGTACTTC.

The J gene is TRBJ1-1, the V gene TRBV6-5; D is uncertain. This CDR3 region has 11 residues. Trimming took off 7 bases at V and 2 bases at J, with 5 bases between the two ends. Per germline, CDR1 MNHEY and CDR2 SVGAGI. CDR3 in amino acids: CASTFNTEAFF. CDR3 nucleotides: TGTGCCAGCACATTCAACACTGAAGCTTTCTTT.

The CDR3 spells CASFESSYNSPLHF. The DNA for the CDR3 is TGTGCCAGCTTCGAGAGCTCCTATAATTCACCCCTCCACTTT. The chain recombines TRBV28 with TRBJ1-6; no clear D. Per germline, CDR1 MDHEN and CDR2 SYDVKM. V lost 8 bases, J lost 0 bases, and 8 bases lay in between. CDR3 length equals 14 residues.

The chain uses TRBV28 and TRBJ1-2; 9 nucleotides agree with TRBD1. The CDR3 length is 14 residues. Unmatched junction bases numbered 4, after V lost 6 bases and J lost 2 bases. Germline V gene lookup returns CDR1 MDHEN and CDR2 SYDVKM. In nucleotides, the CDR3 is TGTGCCAGCAGCCCCGGGACAGGGAACTATGGCTACACCTTC. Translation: CASSPGTGNYGYTF.

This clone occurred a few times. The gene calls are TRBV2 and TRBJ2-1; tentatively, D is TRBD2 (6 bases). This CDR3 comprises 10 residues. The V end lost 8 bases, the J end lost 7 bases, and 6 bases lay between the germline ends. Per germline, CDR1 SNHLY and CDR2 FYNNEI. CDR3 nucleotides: TGTGCCAGCGGGGGGAATGAGCAGTTCTTC. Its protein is CASGGNEQFF. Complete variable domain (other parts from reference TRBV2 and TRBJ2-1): EPEVTQTPSHQVTQMGQEVILRCVPISNHLYFYWYRQILGQKVEFLVSFYNNEISEKSEIFDDQFSVERPDGSNFTLKIRSTKLEDSAMYFCASGGNEQFFGPGTRLTVL.

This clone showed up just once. This chain's CDR3 is CATSRDLTLKETQYF. CDR3 nucleotides: TGTGCCACCAGCAGAGATCTTACTTTGAAAGAGACCCAGTACTTC. J is TRBJ2-5 and V is TRBV15, with D hard to call. Germline-derived CDR1 and CDR2 are LNHNV and YYDKDF (reference sequence). V dropped 0 bases and J dropped 3 bases, with 11 bases sitting between them. The CDR3 spans 15 residues. The complete variable domain, with remaining parts taken from reference TRBV15 and TRBJ2-5, reads DAMVIQNPRYQVTQFGKPVTLSCSQTLNHNVMYWYQQKSSQAPKLLFHYYDKDFNNEADTPDNFQSRRPNTSFCFLDIRSPGLGDTAMYLCATSRDLTLKETQYFGPGTRLLVL.

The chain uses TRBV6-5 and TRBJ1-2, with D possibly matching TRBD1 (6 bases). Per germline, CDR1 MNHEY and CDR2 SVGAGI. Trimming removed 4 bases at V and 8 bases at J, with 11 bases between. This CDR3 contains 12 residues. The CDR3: CASSSAGEGYTF. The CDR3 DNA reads TGTGCCAGCAGTTCAGCAGGGGAAGGCTACACCTTC.

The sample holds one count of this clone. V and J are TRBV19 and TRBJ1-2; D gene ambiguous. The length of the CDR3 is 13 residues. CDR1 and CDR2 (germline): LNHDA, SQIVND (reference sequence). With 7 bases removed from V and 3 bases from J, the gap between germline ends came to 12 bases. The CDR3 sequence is CASTPGKDYGYTF. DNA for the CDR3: TGTGCCAGTACGCCCGGGAAGGACTATGGCTACACCTTC.

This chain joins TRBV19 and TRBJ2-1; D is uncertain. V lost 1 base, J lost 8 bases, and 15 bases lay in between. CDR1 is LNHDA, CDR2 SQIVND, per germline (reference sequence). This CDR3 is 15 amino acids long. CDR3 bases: TGTGCCAGTAGTATAGGTAGCATCCCCTCGGATGAGCAGTTCTTC. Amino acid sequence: CASSIGSIPSDEQFF.

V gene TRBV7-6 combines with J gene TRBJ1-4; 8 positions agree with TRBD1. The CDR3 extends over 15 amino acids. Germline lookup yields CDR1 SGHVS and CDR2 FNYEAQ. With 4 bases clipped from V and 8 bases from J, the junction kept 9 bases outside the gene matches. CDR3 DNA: TGTGCCAGCAGCTCCTCGGACAGGGTGGAAGAAAAACTGTTTTTT. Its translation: CASSSSDRVEEKLFF.